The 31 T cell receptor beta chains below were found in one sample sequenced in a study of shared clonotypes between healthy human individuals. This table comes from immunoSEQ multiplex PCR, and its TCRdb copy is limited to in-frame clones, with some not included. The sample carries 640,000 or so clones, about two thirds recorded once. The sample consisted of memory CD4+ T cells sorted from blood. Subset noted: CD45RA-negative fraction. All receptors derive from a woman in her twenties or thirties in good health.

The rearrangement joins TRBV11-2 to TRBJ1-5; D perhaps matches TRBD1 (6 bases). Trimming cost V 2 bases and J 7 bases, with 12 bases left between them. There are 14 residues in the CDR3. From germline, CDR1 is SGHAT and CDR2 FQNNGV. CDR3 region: CASSLTGAGQPQHF. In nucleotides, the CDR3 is TGTGCCAGCAGCTTAACGGGGGCAGGGCAGCCCCAGCATTTT. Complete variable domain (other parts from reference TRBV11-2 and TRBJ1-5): EAGVAQSPRYKIIEKRQSVAFWCNPISGHATLYWYQQILGQGPKLLIQFQNNGVVDDSQLPKDRFSAERLKGVDSTLKIQPAKLEDSAVYLCASSLTGAGQPQHFGDGTRLSIL.

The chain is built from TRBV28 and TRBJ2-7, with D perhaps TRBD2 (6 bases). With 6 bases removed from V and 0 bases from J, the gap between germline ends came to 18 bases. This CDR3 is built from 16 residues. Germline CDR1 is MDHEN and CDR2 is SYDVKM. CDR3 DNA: TGTGCCAGCAGGGATCGGGACTCCAAGAGCTCCTACGAGCAGTACTTC. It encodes CASRDRDSKSSYEQYF. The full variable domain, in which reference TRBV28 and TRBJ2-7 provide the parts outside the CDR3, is DVKVTQSSRYLVKRTGEKVFLECVQDMDHENMFWYRQDPGLGLRLIYFSYDVKMKEKGDIPEGYSVSREKKERFSLILESASTNQTSMYLCASRDRDSKSSYEQYFGPGTRLTVT.

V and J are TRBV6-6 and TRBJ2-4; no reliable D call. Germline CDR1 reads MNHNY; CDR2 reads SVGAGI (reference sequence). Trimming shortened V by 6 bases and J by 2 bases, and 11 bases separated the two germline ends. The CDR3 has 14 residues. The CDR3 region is CASRSKNPKNIQYF. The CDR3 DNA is TGTGCCAGCAGAAGCAAGAATCCCAAAAACATTCAGTACTTC.

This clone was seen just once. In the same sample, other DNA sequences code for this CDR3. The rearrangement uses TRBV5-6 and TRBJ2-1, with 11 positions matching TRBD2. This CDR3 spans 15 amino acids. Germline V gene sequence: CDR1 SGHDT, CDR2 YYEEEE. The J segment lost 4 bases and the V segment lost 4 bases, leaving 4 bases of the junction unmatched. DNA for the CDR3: TGTGCCAGCAGCCGAGGACTAGCGGGTTACAATGAGCAGTTCTTC. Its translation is CASSRGLAGYNEQFF.

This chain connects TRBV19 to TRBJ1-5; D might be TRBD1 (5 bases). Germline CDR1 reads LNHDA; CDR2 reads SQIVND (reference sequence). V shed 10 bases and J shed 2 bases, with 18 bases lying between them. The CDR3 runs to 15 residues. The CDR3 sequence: CATLRGTGGNQPQHF. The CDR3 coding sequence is TGTGCCACCCTAAGGGGTACAGGCGGCAATCAGCCCCAGCATTTT.

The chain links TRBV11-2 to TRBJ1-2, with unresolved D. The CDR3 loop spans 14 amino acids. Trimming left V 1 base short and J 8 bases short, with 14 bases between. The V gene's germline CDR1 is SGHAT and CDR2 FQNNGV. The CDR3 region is CASSLVDSPGGYTF. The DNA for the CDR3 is TGTGCCAGCAGCTTAGTGGACTCCCCGGGCGGCTACACCTTC.

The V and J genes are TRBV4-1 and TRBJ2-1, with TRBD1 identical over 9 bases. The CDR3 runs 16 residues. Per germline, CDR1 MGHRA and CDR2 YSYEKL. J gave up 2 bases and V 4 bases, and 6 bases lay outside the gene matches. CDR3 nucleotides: TGCGCCAGCAGCCGCCTCCGGGACAGGGCCTACAATGAGCAGTTCTTC. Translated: CASSRLRDRAYNEQFF.

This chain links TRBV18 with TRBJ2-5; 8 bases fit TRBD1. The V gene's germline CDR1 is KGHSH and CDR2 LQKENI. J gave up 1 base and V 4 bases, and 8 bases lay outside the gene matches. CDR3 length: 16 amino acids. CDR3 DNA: TGTGCCAGCTCACAAGGGGGGACAGGTCGCCAAGAGACCCAGTACTTC. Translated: CASSQGGTGRQETQYF.

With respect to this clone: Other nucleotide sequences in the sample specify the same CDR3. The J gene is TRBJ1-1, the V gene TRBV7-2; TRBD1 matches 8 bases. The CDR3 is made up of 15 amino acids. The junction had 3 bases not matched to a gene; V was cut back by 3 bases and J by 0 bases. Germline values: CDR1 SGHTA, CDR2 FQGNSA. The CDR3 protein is CASSFGQGLNTEAFF. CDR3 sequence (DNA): TGTGCCAGCAGCTTCGGACAGGGACTGAACACTGAAGCTTTCTTT.

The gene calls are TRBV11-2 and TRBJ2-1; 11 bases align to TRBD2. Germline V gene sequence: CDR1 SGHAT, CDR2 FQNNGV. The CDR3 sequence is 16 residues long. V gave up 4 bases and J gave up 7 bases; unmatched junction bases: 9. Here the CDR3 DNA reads TGTGCCAGCAGCTCCATTAGCGGGAGGGCCGATAATGAGCAGTTCTTC. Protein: CASSSISGRADNEQFF. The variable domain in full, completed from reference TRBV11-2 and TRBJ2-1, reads EAGVAQSPRYKIIEKRQSVAFWCNPISGHATLYWYQQILGQGPKLLIQFQNNGVVDDSQLPKDRFSAERLKGVDSTLKIQPAKLEDSAVYLCASSSISGRADNEQFFGPGTRLTVL.

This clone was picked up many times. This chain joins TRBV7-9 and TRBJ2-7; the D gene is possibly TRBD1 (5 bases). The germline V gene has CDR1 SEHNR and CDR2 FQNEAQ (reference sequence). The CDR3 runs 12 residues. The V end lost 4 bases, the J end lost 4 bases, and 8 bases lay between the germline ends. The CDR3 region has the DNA TGTGCCAGCAGCTACGACAGATACGAGCAGTACTTC. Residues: CASSYDRYEQYF.

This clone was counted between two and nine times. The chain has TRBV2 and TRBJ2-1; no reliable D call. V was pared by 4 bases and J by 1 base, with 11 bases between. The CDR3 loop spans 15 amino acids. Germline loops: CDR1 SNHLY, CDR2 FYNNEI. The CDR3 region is CASSGDNGSYNEQFF. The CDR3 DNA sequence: TGTGCCAGCAGTGGTGACAACGGGTCCTACAATGAGCAGTTCTTC.

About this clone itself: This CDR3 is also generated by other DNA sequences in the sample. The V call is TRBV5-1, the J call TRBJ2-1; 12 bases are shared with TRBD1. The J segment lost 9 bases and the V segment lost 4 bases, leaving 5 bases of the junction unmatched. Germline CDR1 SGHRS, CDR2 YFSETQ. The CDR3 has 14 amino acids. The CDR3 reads CASSPGTGGIEQFF. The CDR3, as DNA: TGCGCCAGCAGCCCAGGGACAGGGGGCATTGAGCAGTTCTTC.

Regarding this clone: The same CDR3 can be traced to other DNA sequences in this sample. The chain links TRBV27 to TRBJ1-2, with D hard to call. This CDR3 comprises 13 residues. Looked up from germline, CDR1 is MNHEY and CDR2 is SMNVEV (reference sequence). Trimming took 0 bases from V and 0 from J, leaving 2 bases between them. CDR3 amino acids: CASSLSANYGYTF. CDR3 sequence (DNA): TGTGCCAGCAGTTTATCGGCTAACTATGGCTACACCTTC.

The CDR3 protein is CASRNDRGISYEQYF. CDR3 bases: TGTGCCAGCAGAAACGACAGGGGGATCTCCTACGAGCAGTACTTC. The chain combines TRBV7-8 with TRBJ2-7, with 9 bases fitting TRBD1. This CDR3 has 15 amino acids. With 6 bases clipped from V and 0 bases from J, the junction kept 6 bases outside the gene matches. Germline V gene data show CDR1 as SGHVS and CDR2 as FQNEAQ. The full variable domain, with the rest looked up from reference TRBV7-8 and TRBJ2-7, is GAGVSQSPRYKVAKRGQDVALRCDPISGHVSLFWYQQALGQGPEFLTYFQNEAQLDKSGLPSDRFFAERPEGSVSTLKIQRTQQEDSAVYLCASRNDRGISYEQYFGPGTRLTVT.

The CDR3 here is CSVNWGSGRYEQFF. In DNA form, the CDR3 reads TGCAGCGTCAACTGGGGTAGCGGGAGGTATGAGCAGTTCTTC. This sequence joins TRBV29-1 and TRBJ2-1, with TRBD2 identical over 10 bases. CDR3 length: 14 amino acids. Germline CDR1 reads SQVTM; CDR2 reads ANQGSEA. V shed 6 bases and J 8 bases; nucleotides not matched to a gene: 10.

The CDR3 protein is CASSPSGTSTDTQYF. Written as DNA, the CDR3 is TGTGCCAGTAGTCCGTCCGGGACCAGCACAGATACGCAGTATTTT. This chain connects TRBV19 to TRBJ2-3, with D perhaps matching TRBD1 or TRBD2 (5 bases each). This CDR3 has 15 residues. Germline CDR1 LNHDA, CDR2 SQIVND (reference sequence). V lost 5 bases, J lost 0 bases, and 12 bases lay in between.

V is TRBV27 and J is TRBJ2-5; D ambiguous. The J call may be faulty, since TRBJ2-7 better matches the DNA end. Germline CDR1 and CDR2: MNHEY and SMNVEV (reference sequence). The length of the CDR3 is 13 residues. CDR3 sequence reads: CASSLSPIYEQYF. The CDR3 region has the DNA TGTGCCAGCAGTTTATCGCCTATCTACGAGCAGTACTTC.

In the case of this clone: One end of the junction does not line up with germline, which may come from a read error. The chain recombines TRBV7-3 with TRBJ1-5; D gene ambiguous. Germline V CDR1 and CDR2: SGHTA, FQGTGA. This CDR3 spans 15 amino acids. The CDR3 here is CASRLKAPALSAPAF. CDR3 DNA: TGTGCCAGCAGGCTCAAGGCCCCCGCTTTATCAGCCCCAGCATTT. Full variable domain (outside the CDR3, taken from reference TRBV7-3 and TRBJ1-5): GAGVSQTPSNKVTEKGKYVELRCDPISGHTALYWYRQSLGQGPEFLIYFQGTGAADDSGLPNDRFFAVRPEGSVSTLKIQRTERGDSAVYLCASRLKAPALSAPAFGDGTRLSIL.

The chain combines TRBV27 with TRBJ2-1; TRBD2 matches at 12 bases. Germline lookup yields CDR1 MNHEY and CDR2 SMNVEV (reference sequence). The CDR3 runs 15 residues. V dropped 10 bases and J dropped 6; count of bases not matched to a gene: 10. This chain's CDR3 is CATQGRGLAGNEQFF. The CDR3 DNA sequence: TGTGCCACCCAGGGGCGGGGACTAGCGGGCAATGAGCAGTTCTTC.

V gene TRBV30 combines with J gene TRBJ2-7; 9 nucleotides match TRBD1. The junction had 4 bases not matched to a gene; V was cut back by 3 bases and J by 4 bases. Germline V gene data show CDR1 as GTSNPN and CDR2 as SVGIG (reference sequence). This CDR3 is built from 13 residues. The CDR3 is CAWRYRGPYEQYF. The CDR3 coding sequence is TGTGCCTGGAGATACAGGGGGCCTTACGAGCAGTACTTC.

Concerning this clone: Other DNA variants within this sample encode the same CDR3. The chain's CDR3 is CASSLGGQGAETQYF. CDR3 coding DNA: TGCGCCAGCAGCTTGGGAGGACAGGGCGCCGAGACCCAGTACTTC. This chain connects TRBV5-1 to TRBJ2-5, with TRBD1 matching 8 bases. Trimming took 0 bases from V and 5 from J; bases not matched to a gene: 6. This CDR3 spans 15 amino acids. Germline assignment: CDR1 SGHRS and CDR2 YFSETQ.

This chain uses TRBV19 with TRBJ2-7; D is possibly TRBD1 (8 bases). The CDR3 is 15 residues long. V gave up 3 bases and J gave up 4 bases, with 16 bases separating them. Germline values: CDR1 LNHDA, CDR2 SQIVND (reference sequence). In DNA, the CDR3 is TGTGCCAGTAGTATGGCACAGGGGGGGCGATACGAGCAGTACTTC. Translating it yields CASSMAQGGRYEQYF.

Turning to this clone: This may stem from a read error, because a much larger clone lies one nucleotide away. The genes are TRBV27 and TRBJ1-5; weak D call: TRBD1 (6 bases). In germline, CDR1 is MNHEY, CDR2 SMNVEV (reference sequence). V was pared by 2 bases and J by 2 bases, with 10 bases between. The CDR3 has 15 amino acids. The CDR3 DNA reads TGTGCCAGCAGTTTAGGAGGGGGGGGCAATCAGCCCCAGCATTTT. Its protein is CASSLGGGGNQPQHF.

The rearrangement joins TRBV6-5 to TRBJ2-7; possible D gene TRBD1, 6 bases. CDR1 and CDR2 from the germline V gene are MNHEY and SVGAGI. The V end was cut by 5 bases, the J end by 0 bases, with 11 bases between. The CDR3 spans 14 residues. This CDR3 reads CASSRGGNSYEQYF. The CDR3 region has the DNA TGTGCCAGCAGTCGAGGGGGTAACTCCTACGAGCAGTACTTC.

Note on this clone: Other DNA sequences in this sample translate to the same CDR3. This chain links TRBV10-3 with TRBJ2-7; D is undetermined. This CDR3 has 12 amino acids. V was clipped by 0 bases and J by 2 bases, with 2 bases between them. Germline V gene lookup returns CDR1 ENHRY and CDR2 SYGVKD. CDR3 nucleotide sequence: TGTGCCATCAGTGAGTCTGCCTACGAGCAGTACTTC. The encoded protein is CAISESAYEQYF.

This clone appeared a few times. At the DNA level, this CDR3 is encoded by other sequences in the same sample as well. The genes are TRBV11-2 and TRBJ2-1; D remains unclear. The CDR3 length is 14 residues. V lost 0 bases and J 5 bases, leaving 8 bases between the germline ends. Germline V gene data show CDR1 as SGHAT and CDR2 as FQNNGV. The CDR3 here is CASSLDRVNNEQFF. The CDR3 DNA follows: TGTGCCAGCAGCTTAGATCGGGTGAACAATGAGCAGTTCTTC.

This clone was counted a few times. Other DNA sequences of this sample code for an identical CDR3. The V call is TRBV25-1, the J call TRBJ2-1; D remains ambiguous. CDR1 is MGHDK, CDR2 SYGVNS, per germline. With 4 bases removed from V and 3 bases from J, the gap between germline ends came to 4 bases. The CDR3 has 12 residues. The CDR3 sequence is CASSGNYNEQFF. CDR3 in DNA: TGTGCCAGCAGTGGAAACTACAATGAGCAGTTCTTC.

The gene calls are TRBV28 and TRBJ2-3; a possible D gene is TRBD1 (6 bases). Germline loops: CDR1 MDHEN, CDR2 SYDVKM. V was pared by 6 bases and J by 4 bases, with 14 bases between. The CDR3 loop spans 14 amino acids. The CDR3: CASSGQGIPDTQYF. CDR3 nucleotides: TGTGCCAGCAGCGGGCAGGGGATACCAGATACGCAGTATTTT.

The CDR3 DNA sequence: TGCGCCAGCAGGGCCTCCGGGACAGGCCGCTATGGCTACACCTTC. Amino acids: CASRASGTGRYGYTF. V usage is TRBV10-2 and J usage is TRBJ1-2; 8 nucleotides line up with TRBD1. CDR1 and CDR2 from the germline V gene are WSHSY and SAAADI. This CDR3 region has 15 residues. With V trimmed by 6 bases and J by 4 bases, 10 bases remained unmatched.

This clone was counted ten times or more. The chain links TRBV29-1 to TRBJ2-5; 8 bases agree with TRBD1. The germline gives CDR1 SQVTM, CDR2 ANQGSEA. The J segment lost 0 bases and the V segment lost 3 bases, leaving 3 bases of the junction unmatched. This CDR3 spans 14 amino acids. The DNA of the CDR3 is TGCAGCGTTGATGACAGGGGCCACCAAGAGACCCAGTACTTC. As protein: CSVDDRGHQETQYF.